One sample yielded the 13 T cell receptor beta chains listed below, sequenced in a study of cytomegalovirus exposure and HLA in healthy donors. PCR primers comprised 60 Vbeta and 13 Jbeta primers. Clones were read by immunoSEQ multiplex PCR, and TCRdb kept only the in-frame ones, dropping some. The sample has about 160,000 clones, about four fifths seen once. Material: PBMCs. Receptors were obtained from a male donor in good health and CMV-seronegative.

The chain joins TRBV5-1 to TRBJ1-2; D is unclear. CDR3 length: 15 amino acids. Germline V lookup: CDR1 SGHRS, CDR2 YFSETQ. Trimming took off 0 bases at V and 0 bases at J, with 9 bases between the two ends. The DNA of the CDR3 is TGCGCCAGCAGCTTGGCCGCGGGATCTAACTATGGCTACACCTTC. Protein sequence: CASSLAAGSNYGYTF.

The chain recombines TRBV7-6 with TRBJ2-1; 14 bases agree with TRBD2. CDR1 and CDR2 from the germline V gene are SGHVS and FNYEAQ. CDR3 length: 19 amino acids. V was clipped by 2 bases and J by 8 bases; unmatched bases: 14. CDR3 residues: CASSLTLGSTSGRGHEQFF. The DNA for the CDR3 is TGTGCCAGCAGCTTAACTCTCGGGTCGACTAGCGGGAGGGGTCATGAGCAGTTCTTC.

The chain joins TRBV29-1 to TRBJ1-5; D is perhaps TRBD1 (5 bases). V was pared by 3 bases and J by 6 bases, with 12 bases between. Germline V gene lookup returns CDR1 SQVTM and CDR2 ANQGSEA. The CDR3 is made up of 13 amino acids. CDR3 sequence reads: CSVESGESQPQHF. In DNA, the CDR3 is TGCAGCGTTGAGTCGGGGGAGAGTCAGCCCCAGCATTTT.

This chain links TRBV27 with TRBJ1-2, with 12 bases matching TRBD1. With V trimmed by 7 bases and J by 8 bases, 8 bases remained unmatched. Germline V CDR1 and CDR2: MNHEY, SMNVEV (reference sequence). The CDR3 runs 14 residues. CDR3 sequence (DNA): TGTGCCAGCACCCCGGGACAGGGGGCGGGCGGCTACACCTTC. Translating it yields CASTPGQGAGGYTF.

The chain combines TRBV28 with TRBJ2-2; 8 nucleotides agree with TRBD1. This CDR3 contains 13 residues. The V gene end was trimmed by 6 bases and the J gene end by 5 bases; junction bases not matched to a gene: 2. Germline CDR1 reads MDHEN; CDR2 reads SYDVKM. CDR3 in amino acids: CASRGTGTGELFF. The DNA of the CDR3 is TGTGCCAGCAGGGGGACAGGTACCGGGGAGCTGTTTTTT.

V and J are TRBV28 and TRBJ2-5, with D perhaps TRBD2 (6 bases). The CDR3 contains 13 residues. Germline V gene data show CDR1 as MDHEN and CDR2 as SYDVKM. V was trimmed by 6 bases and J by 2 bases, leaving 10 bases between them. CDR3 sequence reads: CASSRTNQETQYF. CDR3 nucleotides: TGTGCCAGCAGCCGGACTAATCAAGAGACCCAGTACTTC. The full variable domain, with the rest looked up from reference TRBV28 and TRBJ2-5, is DVKVTQSSRYLVKRTGEKVFLECVQDMDHENMFWYRQDPGLGLRLIYFSYDVKMKEKGDIPEGYSVSREKKERFSLILESASTNQTSMYLCASSRTNQETQYFGPGTRLLVL.

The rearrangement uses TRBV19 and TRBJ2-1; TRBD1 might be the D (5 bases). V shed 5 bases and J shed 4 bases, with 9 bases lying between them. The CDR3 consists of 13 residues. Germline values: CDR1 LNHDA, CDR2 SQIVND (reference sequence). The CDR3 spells CASSLTGYNEQFF. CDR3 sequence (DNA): TGTGCCAGTAGTTTAACAGGTTACAATGAGCAGTTCTTC.

CDR3 DNA sequence: TGTGCCAGCAGCTTAGCTGGGAGAATTGAAGCTTTCTTT. Translating it yields CASSLAGRIEAFF. The chain employs TRBV5-8 and TRBJ1-1; D ambiguous. Germline CDR1 reads SGHTS; CDR2 reads YDEGEE. The CDR3 spans 13 residues. Trimming removed 2 bases from V and 7 bases from J, with 12 bases in between. The full variable domain, its missing parts supplied by reference TRBV5-8 and TRBJ1-1, is EAGVTQSPTHLIKTRGQQATLRCSPISGHTSVYWYQQALGLGLQFLLWYDEGEERNRGNFPPRFSGRQFPNYSSELNVNALELEDSALYLCASSLAGRIEAFFGQGTRLTVV.

CDR3: CASSFGDREETQYF. As DNA, the CDR3 is TGCGCCAGCAGCTTCGGGGATCGGGAAGAGACCCAGTACTTC. The rearrangement links TRBV5-1 to TRBJ2-5; D might be TRBD2 (5 bases). In germline, CDR1 is SGHRS, CDR2 YFSETQ. The V and J ends lost 2 bases and 3 bases respectively, with 11 bases between them. The CDR3 contains 14 residues.

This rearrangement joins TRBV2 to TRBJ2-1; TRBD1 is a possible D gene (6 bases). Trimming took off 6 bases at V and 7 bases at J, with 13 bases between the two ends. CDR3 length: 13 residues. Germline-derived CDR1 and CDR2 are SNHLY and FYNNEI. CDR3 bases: TGTGCCAGCAGATCAACAGGGCTAAATGAGCAGTTCTTC. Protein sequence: CASRSTGLNEQFF.

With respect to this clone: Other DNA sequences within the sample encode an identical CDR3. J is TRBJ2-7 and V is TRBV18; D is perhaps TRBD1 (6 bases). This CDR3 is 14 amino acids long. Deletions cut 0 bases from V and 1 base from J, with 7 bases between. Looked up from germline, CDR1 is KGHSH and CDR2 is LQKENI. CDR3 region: CASSPPGQSYEQYF. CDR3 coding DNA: TGTGCCAGCTCACCACCAGGACAGTCCTACGAGCAGTACTTC.

CDR3 amino acids: CASSQGGASGFTDTQYF. The DNA of the CDR3 is TGTGCCAGCAGCCAGGGGGGGGCTAGCGGGTTCACAGATACGCAGTATTTT. The J gene is TRBJ2-3, the V gene TRBV7-7, with D perhaps TRBD2 (8 bases). The germline gives CDR1 SSHAT, CDR2 FNYEAQ (reference sequence). The CDR3 extends over 17 amino acids. Trimming stripped 5 bases from V and 2 bases from J, with 20 bases between.

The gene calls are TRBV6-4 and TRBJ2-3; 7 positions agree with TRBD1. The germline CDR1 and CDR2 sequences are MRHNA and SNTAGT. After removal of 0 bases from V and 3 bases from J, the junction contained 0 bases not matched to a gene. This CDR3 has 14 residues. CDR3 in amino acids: CASSDSRGTDTQYF. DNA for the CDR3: TGTGCCAGCAGTGACTCCAGGGGGACAGATACGCAGTATTTT.